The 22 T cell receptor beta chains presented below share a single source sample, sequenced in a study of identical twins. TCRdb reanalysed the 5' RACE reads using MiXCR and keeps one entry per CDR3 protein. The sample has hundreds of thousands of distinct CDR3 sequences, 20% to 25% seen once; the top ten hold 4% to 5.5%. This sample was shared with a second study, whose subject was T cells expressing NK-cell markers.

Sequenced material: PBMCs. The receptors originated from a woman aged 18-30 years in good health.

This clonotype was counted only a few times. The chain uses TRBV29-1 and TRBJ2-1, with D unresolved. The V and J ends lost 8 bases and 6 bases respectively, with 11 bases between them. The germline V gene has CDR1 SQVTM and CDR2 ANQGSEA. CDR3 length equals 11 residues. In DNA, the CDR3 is TGCAGCTTCTGGACGGCCAATGAGCAGTTCTTC. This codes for CSFWTANEQFF.

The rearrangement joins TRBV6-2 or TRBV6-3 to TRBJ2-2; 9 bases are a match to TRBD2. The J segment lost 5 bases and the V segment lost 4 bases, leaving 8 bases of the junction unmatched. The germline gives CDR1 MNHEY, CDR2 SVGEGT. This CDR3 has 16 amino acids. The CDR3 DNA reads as TGTGCCAGCAGTTCCCCAGCGGGGGGTTCAACCGGGGAGCTGTTTTTT. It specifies CASSSPAGGSTGELFF.

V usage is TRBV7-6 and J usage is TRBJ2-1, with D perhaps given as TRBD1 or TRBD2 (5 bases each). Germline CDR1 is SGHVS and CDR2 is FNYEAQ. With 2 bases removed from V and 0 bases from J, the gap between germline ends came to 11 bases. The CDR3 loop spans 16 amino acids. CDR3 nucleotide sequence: TGTGCCAGCAGCTTAACCGGGGCCCCCTCCTACAATGAGCAGTTCTTC. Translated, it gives CASSLTGAPSYNEQFF.

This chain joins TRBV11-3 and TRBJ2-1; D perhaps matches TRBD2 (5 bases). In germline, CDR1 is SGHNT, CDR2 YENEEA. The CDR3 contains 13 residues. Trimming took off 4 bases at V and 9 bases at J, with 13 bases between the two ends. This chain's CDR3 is CASSSSVSGEQFF. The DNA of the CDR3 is TGTGCCAGCAGCTCATCAGTGAGCGGTGAGCAGTTCTTC.

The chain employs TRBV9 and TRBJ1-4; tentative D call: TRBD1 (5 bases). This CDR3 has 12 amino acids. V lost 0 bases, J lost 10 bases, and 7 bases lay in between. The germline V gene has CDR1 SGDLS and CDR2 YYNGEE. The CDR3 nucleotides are TGTGCCAGCAGCGTAGGTACAGGAAAACTGTTTTTT. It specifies CASSVGTGKLFF.

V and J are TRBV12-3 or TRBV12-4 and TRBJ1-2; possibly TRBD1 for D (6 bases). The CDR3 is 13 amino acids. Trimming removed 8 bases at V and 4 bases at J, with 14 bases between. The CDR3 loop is CASDNRDGYGYTF. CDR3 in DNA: TGTGCCAGCGATAACAGGGATGGCTATGGCTACACCTTC.

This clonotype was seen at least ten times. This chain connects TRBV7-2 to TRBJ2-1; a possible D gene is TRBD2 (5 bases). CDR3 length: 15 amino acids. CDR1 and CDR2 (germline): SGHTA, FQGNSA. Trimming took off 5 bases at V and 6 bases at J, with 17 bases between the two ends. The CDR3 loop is CASSLLGRLSNEQFF. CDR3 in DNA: TGTGCCAGCAGCCTACTAGGTCGATTGAGCAATGAGCAGTTCTTC.

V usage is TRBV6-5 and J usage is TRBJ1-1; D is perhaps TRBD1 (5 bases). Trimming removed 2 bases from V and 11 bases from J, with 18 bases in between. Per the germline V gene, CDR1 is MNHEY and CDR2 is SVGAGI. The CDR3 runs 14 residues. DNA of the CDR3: TGTGCCAGCAGTTACGAGGCACACGGGACGACCGCTTTCTTT. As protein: CASSYEAHGTTAFF.

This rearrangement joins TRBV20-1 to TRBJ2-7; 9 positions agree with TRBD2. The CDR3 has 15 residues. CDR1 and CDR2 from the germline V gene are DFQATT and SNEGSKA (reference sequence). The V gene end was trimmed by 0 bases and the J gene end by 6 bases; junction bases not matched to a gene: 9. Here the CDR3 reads CSARDRVAGDSEQYF. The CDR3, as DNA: TGCAGTGCTAGAGATCGGGTAGCGGGAGATTCCGAGCAGTACTTC.

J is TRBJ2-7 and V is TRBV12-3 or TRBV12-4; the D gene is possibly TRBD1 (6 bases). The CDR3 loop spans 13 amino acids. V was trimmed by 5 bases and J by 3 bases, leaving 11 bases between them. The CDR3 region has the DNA TGTGCCAGCAGTCAAGGACAGCACTACGAGCAGTACTTC. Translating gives CASSQGQHYEQYF.

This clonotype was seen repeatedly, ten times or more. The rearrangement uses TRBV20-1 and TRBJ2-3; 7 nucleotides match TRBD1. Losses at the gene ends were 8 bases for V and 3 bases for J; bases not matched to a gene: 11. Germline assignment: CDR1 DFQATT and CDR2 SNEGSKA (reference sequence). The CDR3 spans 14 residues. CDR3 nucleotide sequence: TGCAGTACAGTCGCAGGGGGTGGAACAGATACGCAGTATTTT. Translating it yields CSTVAGGGTDTQYF.

The CDR3 sequence: CASSLEAGGIQYF. CDR3 bases: TGTGCCAGCAGCTTAGAAGCTGGCGGGATTCAGTACTTC. The rearrangement links TRBV7-9 to TRBJ2-4; TRBD2 might be the D (5 bases). The CDR3 is 13 amino acids. V dropped 1 base and J dropped 10 bases, with 11 bases sitting between them. Per the germline V gene, CDR1 is SEHNR and CDR2 is FQNEAQ (reference sequence).

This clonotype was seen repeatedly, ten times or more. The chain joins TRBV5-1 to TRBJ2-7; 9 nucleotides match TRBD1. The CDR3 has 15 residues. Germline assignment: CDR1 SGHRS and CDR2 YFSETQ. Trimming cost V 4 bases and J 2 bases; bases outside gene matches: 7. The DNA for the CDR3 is TGCGCCAGCAGCACGACCGGGACAGGGACCTACGAGCAGTACTTC. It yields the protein CASSTTGTGTYEQYF.

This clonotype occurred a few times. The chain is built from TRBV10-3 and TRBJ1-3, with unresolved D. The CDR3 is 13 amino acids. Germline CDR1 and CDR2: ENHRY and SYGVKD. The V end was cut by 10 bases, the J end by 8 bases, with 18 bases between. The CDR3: CATEPGPQHTIYF. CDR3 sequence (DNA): TGTGCCACCGAACCGGGCCCCCAGCACACCATATATTTT.

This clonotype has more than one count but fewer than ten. The CDR3 is CASRYRDEQFF. For the CDR3, the DNA is TGTGCCAGCAGGTACAGAGATGAGCAGTTCTTC. The rearrangement joins TRBV12-3 or TRBV12-4 to TRBJ2-1; D not certain. V lost 6 bases, J lost 8 bases, and 8 bases lay in between. The CDR3 length is 11 residues.

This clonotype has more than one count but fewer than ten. CDR3 residues: CAISVGGDKPEQYF. CDR3 bases: TGTGCCATCAGTGTGGGGGGGGATAAACCCGAGCAGTACTTC. J is TRBJ2-7 and V is TRBV10-3, with 7 bases fitting TRBD2. The CDR3 length is 14 residues. Germline CDR1 is ENHRY and CDR2 is SYGVKD. Losses at the gene ends were 4 bases for V and 6 bases for J; bases not matched to a gene: 9.

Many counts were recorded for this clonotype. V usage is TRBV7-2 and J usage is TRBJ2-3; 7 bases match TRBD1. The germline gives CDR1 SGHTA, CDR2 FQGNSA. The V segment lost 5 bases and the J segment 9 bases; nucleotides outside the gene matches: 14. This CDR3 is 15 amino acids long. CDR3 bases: TGTGCCAGCAGCCGAGGCCAATTAGGACAGGCCACGCAGTATTTT. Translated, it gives CASSRGQLGQATQYF.

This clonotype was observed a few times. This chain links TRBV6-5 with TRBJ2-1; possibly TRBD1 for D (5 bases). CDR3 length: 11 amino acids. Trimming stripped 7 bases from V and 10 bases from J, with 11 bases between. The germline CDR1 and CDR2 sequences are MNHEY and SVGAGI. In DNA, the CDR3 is TGTGCCAGCAACTCGCAGGGAGAGCAGTTCTTC. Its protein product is CASNSQGEQFF.

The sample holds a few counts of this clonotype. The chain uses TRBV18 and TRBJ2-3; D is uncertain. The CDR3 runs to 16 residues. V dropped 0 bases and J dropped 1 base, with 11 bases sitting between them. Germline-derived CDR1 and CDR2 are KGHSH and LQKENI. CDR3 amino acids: CASSPPARLRTDTQYF. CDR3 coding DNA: TGTGCCAGCTCACCACCAGCGAGGTTACGCACAGATACGCAGTATTTT.

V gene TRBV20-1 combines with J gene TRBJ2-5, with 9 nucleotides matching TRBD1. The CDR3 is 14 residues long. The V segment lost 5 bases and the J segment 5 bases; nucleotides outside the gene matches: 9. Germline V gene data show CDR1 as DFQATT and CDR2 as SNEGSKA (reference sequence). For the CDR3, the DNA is TGCAGTGCTCGAGGACAGGGGAGAGGGGAGACCCAGTACTTC. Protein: CSARGQGRGETQYF.

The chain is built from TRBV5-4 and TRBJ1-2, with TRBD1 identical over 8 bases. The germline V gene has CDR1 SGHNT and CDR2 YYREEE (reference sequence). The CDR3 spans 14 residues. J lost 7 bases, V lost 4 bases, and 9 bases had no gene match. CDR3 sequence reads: CASSPTTGAGGYTF. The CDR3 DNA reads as TGTGCCAGCAGCCCGACGACAGGGGCGGGTGGCTACACCTTC. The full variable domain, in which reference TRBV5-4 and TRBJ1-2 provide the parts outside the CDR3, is ETGVTQSPTHLIKTRGQQVTLRCSSQSGHNTVSWYQQALGQGPQFIFQYYREEENGRGNFPPRFSGLQFPNYSSELNVNALELDDSALYLCASSPTTGAGGYTFGSGTRLTVV.

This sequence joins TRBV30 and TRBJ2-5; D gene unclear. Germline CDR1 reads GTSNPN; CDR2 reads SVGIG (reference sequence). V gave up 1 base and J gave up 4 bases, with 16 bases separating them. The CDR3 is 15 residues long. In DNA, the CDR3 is TGTGCCTGGAGTGGAGGCATGGGTCTAAGAGAGACCCAGTACTTC. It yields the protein CAWSGGMGLRETQYF.